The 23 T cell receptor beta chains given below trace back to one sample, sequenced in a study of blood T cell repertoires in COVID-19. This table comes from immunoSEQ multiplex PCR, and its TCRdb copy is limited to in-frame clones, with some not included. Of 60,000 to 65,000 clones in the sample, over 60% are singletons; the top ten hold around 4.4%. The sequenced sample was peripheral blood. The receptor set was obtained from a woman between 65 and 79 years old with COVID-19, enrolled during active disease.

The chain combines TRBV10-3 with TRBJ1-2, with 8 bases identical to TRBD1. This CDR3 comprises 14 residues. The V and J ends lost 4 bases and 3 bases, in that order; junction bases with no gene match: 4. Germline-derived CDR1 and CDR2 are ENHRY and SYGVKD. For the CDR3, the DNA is TGTGCCATCAGTGGGACAGGGAACGACTATGGCTACACCTTC. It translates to CAISGTGNDYGYTF.

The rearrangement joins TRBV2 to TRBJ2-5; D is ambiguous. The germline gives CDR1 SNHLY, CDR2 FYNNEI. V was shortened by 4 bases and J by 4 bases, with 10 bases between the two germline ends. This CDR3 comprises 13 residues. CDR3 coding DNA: TGTGCCAGCAGTGCCCCCAGAGGAGAGACCCAGTACTTC. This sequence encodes CASSAPRGETQYF. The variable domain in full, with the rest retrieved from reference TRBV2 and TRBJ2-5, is EPEVTQTPSHQVTQMGQEVILRCVPISNHLYFYWYRQILGQKVEFLVSFYNNEISEKSEIFDDQFSVERPDGSNFTLKIRSTKLEDSAMYFCASSAPRGETQYFGPGTRLLVL.

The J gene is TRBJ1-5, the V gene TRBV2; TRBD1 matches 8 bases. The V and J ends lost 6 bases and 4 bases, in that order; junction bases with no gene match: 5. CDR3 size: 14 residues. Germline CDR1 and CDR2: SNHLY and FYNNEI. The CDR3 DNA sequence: TGTGCCAGCAGCGACAGGGGAAGGAATCAGCCCCAGCATTTT. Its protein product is CASSDRGRNQPQHF.

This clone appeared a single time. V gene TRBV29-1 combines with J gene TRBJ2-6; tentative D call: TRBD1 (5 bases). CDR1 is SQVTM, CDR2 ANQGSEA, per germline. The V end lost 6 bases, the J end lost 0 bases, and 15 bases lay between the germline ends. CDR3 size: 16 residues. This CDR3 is CSVKGQARSGANVLTF. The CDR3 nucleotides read TGCAGCGTGAAGGGGCAGGCCCGCTCTGGGGCCAACGTCCTGACTTTC.

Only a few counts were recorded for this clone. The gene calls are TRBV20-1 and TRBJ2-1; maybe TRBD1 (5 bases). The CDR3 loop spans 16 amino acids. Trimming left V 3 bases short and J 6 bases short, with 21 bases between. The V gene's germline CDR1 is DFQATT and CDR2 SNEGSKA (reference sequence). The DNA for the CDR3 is TGCAGTGCTAGTGGGGCACTCCTCCAAGGCTCCAATGAGCAGTTCTTC. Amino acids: CSASGALLQGSNEQFF.

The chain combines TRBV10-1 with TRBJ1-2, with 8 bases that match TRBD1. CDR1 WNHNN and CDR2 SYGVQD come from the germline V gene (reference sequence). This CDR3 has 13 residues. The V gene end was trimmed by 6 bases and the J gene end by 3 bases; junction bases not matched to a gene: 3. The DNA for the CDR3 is TGCGCCAGCAGGAAGGACAGGGACTATGGCTACACCTTC. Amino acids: CASRKDRDYGYTF.

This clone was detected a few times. CDR3 bases: TGTGCCAGCAGGCCTCGGGACAGGAGGGAGGAAAAACTGTTTTTT. It codes for CASRPRDRREEKLFF. The chain carries TRBV6-5 and TRBJ1-4; 8 nucleotides align to TRBD1. Germline V gene sequence: CDR1 MNHEY, CDR2 SVGAGI. The V and J ends lost 6 bases and 8 bases, in that order; junction bases with no gene match: 11. CDR3 length equals 15 residues.

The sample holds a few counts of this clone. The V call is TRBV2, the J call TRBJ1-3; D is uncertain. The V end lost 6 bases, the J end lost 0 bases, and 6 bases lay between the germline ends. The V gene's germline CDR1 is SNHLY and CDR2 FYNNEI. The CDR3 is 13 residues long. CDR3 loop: CASRADSGNTIYF. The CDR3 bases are TGTGCCAGCAGGGCAGACTCTGGAAACACCATATATTTT.

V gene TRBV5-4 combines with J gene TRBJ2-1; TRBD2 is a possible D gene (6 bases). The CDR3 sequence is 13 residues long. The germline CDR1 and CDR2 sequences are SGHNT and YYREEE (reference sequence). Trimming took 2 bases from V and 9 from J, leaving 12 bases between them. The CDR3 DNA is TGTGCCAGCAGCTTACAAGGCGGGGTTGAGCAGTTCTTC. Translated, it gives CASSLQGGVEQFF. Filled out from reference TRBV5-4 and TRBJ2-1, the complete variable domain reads ETGVTQSPTHLIKTRGQQVTLRCSSQSGHNTVSWYQQALGQGPQFIFQYYREEENGRGNFPPRFSGLQFPNYSSELNVNALELDDSALYLCASSLQGGVEQFFGPGTRLTVL.

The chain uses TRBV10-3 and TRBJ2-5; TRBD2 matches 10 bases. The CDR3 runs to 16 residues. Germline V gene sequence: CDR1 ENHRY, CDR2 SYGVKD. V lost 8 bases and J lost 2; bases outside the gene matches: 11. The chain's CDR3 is CAIRPPGTSEQETQYF. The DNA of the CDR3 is TGTGCCATCCGACCCCCCGGGACTAGCGAACAAGAGACCCAGTACTTC.

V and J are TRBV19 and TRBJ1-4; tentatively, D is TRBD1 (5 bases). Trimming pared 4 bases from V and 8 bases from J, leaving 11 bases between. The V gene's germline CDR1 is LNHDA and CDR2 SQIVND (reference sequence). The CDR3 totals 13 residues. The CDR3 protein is CASSRRGGEKLFF. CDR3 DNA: TGTGCCAGTAGTAGGAGGGGTGGGGAAAAACTGTTTTTT.

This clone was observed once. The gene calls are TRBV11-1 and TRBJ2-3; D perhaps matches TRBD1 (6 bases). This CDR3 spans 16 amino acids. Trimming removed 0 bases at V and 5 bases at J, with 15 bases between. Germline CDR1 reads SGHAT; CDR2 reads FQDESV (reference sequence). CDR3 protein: CASSLAGQGYLDTQYF. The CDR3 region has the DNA TGTGCCAGCAGCTTAGCGGGGCAGGGGTATCTAGATACGCAGTATTTT.

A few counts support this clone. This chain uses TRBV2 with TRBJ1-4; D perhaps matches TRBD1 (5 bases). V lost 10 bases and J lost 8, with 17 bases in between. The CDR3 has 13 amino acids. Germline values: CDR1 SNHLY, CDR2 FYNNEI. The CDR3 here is CATRDSPGEKLFF. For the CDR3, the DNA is TGTGCCACTCGGGACTCCCCAGGGGAAAAACTGTTTTTT.

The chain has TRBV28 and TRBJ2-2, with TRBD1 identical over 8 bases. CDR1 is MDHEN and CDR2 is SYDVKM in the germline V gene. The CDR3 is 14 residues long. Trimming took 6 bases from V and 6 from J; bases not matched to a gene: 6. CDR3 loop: CASRLPTGAGELFF. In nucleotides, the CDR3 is TGTGCCAGCAGGCTTCCGACAGGGGCCGGGGAGCTGTTTTTT.

The CDR3 is CASSRDRTYGYTF. DNA for the CDR3: TGTGCCAGCAGCCGAGACAGGACCTACGGCTACACCTTC. The chain employs TRBV5-8 and TRBJ1-2; a possible D gene is TRBD1 (6 bases). The CDR3 is 13 amino acids. V lost 4 bases to trimming and J lost 8 bases, with 15 bases between them. Germline CDR1 reads SGHTS; CDR2 reads YDEGEE.

The CDR3 sequence: CASSLVNPRAATGGNTQYF. The CDR3 DNA is TGTGCCAGCAGCTTAGTGAACCCCCGGGCCGCGACAGGTGGGAATACGCAGTATTTT. This sequence joins TRBV7-2 and TRBJ2-3; the D gene is possibly TRBD1 (6 bases). V shed 1 base and J shed 7 bases, with 27 bases lying between them. Germline assignment: CDR1 SGHTA and CDR2 FQGNSA. This CDR3 spans 19 amino acids.

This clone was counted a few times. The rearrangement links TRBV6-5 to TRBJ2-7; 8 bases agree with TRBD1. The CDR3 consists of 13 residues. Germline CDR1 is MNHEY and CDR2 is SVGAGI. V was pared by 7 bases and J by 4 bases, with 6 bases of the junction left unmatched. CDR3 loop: CASKTGDRYEQYF. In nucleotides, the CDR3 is TGTGCCAGCAAGACAGGGGACCGGTACGAGCAGTACTTC.

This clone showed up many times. The CDR3 spells CASSPRGNNQPQHF. CDR3 DNA: TGTGCCAGCAGTCCCCGGGGGAACAATCAGCCCCAGCATTTT. V and J are TRBV6-5 and TRBJ1-5; tentative D call: TRBD1 (5 bases). The germline V and J ends were trimmed by 5 bases and 3 bases, with 11 bases remaining between them. The CDR3 totals 14 residues. The V gene's germline CDR1 is MNHEY and CDR2 SVGAGI.

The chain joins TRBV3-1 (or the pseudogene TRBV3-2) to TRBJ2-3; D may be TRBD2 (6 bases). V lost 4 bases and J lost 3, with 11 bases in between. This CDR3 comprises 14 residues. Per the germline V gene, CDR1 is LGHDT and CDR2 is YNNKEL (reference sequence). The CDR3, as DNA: TGTGCCAGCAGCCCGGGACTCTCAACAGATACGCAGTATTTT. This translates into CASSPGLSTDTQYF.

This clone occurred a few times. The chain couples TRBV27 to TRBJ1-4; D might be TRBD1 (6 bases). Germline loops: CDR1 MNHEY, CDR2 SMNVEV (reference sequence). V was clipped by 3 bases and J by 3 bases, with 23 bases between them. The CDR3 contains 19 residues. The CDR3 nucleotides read TGTGCCAGCAGTTTTCACAGGGAGTCGCACACTCGATCTAATGAAAAACTGTTTTTT. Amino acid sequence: CASSFHRESHTRSNEKLFF.

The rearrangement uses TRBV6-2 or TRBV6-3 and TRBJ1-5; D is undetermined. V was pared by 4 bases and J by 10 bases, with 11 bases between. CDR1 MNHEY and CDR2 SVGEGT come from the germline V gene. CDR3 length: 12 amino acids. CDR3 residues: CASSSVTFPQHF. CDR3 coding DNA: TGTGCCAGCAGTTCGGTAACCTTTCCCCAGCATTTT.

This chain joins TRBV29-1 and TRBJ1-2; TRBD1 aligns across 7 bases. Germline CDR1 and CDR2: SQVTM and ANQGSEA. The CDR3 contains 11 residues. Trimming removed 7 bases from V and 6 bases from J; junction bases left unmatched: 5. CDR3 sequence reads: CSGVRGNGYTF. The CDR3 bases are TGCAGCGGAGTCAGGGGGAATGGCTACACCTTC.

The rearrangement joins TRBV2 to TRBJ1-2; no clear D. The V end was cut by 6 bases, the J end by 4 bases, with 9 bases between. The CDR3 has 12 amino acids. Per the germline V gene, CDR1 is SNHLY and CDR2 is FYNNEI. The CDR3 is CASSQDTYGYTF. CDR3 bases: TGTGCCAGCAGCCAAGACACCTATGGCTACACCTTC.